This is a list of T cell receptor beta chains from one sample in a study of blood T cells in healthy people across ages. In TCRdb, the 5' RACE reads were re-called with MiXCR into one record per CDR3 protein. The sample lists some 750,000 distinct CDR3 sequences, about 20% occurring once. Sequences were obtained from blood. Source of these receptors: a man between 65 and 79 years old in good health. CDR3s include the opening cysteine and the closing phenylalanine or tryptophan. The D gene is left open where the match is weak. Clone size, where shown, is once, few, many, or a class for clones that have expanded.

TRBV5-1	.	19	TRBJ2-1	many	CASGRGTSRTLRSYNEQFF	TGCGCCAGCGGCCGGGGAACGAGCAGGACTTTACGCTCCTACAATGAGCAGTTCTTC
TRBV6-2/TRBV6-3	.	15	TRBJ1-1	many	CASTSQTTGNTEAFF	TGTGCCAGCACCTCCCAGACGACAGGTAACACTGAAGCTTTCTTT
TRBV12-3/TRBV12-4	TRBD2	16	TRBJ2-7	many	CASSTPSGGALYEQYF	TGTGCCAGCAGCACTCCTAGCGGGGGGGCTCTTTACGAGCAGTACTTC
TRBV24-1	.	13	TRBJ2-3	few	CATSDLTTDTQYF	TGTGCCACCAGTGATCTCACGACAGATACGCAGTATTTT
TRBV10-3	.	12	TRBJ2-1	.	CAISESIMGQFF	TGTGCCATCAGTGAGTCGATCATGGGGCAGTTCTTC
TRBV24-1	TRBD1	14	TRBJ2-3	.	CATSGGQGADTQYF	TGTGCCACCAGTGGGGGACAGGGGGCAGATACGCAGTATTTT
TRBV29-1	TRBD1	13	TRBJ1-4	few	CSVTGQTNEKLFF	TGCAGCGTGACGGGACAGACTAATGAAAAACTGTTTTTT
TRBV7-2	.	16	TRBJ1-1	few	CASSFQGGWSNTEAFF	TGTGCCAGCAGCTTCCAAGGAGGGTGGTCCAACACTGAAGCTTTCTTT
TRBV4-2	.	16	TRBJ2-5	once	CASSRWVESPEETQYF	TGTGCCAGCAGCCGATGGGTAGAGAGCCCAGAAGAGACCCAGTACTTC
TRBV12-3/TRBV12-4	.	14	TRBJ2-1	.	CASSFSTYSNEQFF	TGTGCCAGCAGTTTCTCTACCTACTCCAATGAGCAGTTCTTC
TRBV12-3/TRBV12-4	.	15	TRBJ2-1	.	CASSSDPRNYNEQFF	TGTGCCAGCAGTTCGGACCCGAGGAACTACAATGAGCAGTTCTTC
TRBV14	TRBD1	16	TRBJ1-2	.	CASSRVSPGQYYGYTF	TGTGCCAGCAGCCGCGTAAGCCCGGGACAGTACTATGGCTACACCTTC
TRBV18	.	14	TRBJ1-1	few	CASSPQGTWSEAFF	TGTGCCAGCTCACCCCAGGGAACGTGGTCTGAAGCTTTCTTT
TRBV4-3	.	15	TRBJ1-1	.	CASSQDAGAGTEAFF	TGCGCCAGCAGCCAAGATGCGGGGGCCGGCACTGAAGCTTTCTTT
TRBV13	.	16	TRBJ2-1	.	CASSDMLARRSNEQFF	TGTGCCAGCAGCGATATGTTGGCTAGAAGATCGAATGAGCAGTTCTTC
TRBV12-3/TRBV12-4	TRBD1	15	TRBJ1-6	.	CASSAQGTLNSPLHF	TGTGCCAGCAGTGCACAGGGGACCTTAAATTCACCCCTCCACTTT
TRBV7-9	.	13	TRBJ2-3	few	CASSEASTDTQYF	TGTGCCAGCAGCGAGGCTAGCACAGATACGCAGTATTTT
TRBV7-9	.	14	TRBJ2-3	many	CASSFGISTDTQYF	TGTGCCAGCAGCTTTGGGATAAGCACAGATACGCAGTATTTT
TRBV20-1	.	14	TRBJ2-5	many	CSARVYPYQETQYF	TGCAGTGCTAGAGTCTATCCTTACCAAGAGACCCAGTACTTC
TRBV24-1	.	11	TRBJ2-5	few	CATGNREFQYF	TGTGCCACCGGAAACAGGGAGTTCCAGTACTTC
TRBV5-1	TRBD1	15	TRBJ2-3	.	CASSAGQGYTDTQYF	TGCGCCAGCAGCGCGGGACAGGGTTACACAGATACGCAGTATTTT
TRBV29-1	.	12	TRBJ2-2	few	CSAKRTAGELFF	TGCAGCGCAAAGAGGACGGCGGGGGAGCTGTTTTTT
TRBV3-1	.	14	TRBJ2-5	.	CASSQEGGRETQYF	TGTGCCAGCAGCCAAGAAGGTGGCCGTGAGACCCAGTACTTC
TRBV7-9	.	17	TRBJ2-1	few	CASSGQGGKLAANEQFF	TGTGCCAGCTCGGGGCAGGGGGGGAAATTAGCGGCCAATGAGCAGTTCTTC
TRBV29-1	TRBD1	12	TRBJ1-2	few	CSGGEMVGTDTF	TGCAGCGGGGGGGAGATGGTAGGGACAGACACCTTC
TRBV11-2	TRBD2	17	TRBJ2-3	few	CASSIHRLAGVTDTQYF	TGTGCCAGCAGCATCCACCGACTAGCGGGGGTGACAGATACGCAGTATTTT
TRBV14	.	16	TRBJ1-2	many	CASSPSRTYGGIGYTF	TGTGCCAGCAGCCCGAGCAGGACCTACGGCGGGATAGGCTACACCTTC
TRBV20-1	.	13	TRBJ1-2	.	CSASFQGLYGYTF	TGCAGTGCTAGTTTTCAAGGGTTGTATGGCTACACCTTC
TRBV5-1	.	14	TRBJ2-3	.	CASKREDAADTQYF	TGCGCCAGCAAGAGGGAGGATGCTGCAGATACGCAGTATTTT
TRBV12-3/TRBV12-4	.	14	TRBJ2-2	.	CASSRDGGGRELFF	TGTGCCAGCAGCCGTGATGGCGGAGGCAGGGAGCTGTTTTTT
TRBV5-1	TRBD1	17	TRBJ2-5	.	CASSRPPGQMNQETQYF	TGCGCCAGCAGCAGACCGCCGGGACAGATGAACCAAGAGACCCAGTACTTC
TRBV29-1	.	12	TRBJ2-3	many	CSVGQGTDTQYF	TGCAGCGTTGGACAGGGCACAGATACGCAGTATTTT
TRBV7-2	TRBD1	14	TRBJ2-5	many	CASGWTGFQETQYF	TGTGCCAGCGGGTGGACAGGTTTCCAAGAGACCCAGTACTTC
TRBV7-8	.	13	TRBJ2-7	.	CASSLPGTYEQYF	TGTGCCAGCAGCTTACCAGGTACCTACGAGCAGTACTTC
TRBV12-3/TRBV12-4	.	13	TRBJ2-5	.	CASSLGTLEIQYF	TGTGCCAGCAGTTTAGGTACTCTGGAGATCCAGTACTTC
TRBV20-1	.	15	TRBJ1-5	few	CSASSGFAGQNTQHF	TGCAGTGCTAGTTCTGGGTTCGCGGGACAAAATACGCAGCATTTT
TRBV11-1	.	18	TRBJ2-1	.	CASSLIGNIRVREDEQFF	TGTGCCAGCAGCTTAATCGGAAACATTAGGGTCCGTGAGGATGAGCAGTTCTTC
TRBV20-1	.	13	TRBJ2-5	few	CSASVLNLETQYF	TGCAGTGCTAGCGTCCTTAATTTGGAGACCCAGTACTTC
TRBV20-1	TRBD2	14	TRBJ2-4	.	CSAILAGSKNIQYF	TGCAGTGCTATACTAGCGGGATCCAAAAACATTCAGTACTTC
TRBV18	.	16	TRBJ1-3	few	CASSRGRSDSGNTIYF	TGTGCCAGCTCACGCGGACGGAGCGACTCTGGAAACACCATATATTTT
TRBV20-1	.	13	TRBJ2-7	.	CSNGGQPPYEQYF	TGCAGTAACGGGGGACAGCCGCCCTACGAGCAGTACTTC
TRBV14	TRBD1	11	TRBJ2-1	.	CASGTGGFKFF	TGTGCCAGCGGGACAGGGGGCTTCAAGTTCTTC
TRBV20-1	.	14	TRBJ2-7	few	CSARDPNISYEQYF	TGCAGTGCTAGAGATCCGAACATCTCCTACGAGCAGTACTTC
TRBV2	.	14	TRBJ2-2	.	CASSEKVNTGELFF	TGTGCCAGCAGTGAGAAAGTAAACACCGGGGAGCTGTTTTTT
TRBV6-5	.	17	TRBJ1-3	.	CASSYSYAFDSGNTIYF	TGTGCCAGCAGTTACTCTTATGCTTTCGACTCTGGAAACACCATATATTTT
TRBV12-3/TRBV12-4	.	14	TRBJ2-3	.	CASSFRVMVDTQYF	TGTGCCAGCAGTTTTAGGGTCATGGTAGATACGCAGTATTTT
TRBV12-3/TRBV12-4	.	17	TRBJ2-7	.	CASSLGLLASGTYEQYF	TGTGCCAGCAGTTTAGGCCTACTAGCTTCGGGGACCTACGAGCAGTACTTC
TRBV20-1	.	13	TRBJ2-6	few	CSARVSGANVLTF	TGCAGTGCTCGGGTCTCTGGGGCCAACGTCCTGACTTTC
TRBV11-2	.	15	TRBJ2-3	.	CASGTLEQLVDTQYF	TGTGCCAGCGGGACTCTGGAGCAGCTGGTAGATACGCAGTATTTT
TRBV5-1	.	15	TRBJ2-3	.	CASSLNTVSTDTQYF	TGCGCCAGCAGCTTGAATACAGTAAGCACAGATACGCAGTATTTT
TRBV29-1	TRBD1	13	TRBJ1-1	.	CSGQGFSSTEAFF	TGCAGCGGACAGGGTTTCTCTAGCACTGAAGCTTTCTTT